A selection of T cell receptor beta chains follows, all from one sample in a study of vaccination and CD4 T cells after COVID-19. Their antigens are not known. One entry per CDR3 protein results from TCRdb running MiXCR on the PCR reads. The data hold roughly 3,100 distinct CDR3 sequences, with about 24% observed a single time. Sequencing used CD4+ T cells from blood, cultured in vitro, obtained after SARS-CoV-2 vaccination. The receptors here all came from a human donor who had recovered from COVID-19. Each CDR3 is given with its conserved first and last residue. D genes are given only for firm matches. Rows give clone size only sometimes, using once, few, many, or a class for an expanded clone.

d_call clone_size j_call v_call cdr3_nt cdr3_aa
- - TRBJ1-2 TRBV25-1 TGTGCCAGCAGTGCCCAGGGAGAAGGCTACACCTTC CASSAQGEGYTF
TRBD2 - TRBJ2-1 TRBV7-6 TGTGCCAGCAGTACGGGACTAGCGGGGGGGATCGGGTTCTTC CASSTGLAGGIGFF
- few TRBJ2-5 TRBV18 TGTGCCAGCTCACCAAGGTACCAAGAGACCCAGTACTTC CASSPRYQETQYF
- medium-sized TRBJ1-2 TRBV24-1 TGTGCCACCAGTGACCCGAGGGGGGTCTATGGCTACACCTTC CATSDPRGVYGYTF
TRBD1 many TRBJ1-2 TRBV7-2 TGTGCCAGCAGCTCTAATCAACTACAGGGGAACTATGGCTACACCTTC CASSSNQLQGNYGYTF
TRBD2 few TRBJ2-5 TRBV4-1 TGCGCCAGCAGCCCCTTCTTATTAGCGGGGAGAGAGACCCAGTACTTC CASSPFLLAGRETQYF
- - TRBJ1-5 TRBV6-1 TGTGCCAGCAGTGGCTCTATAAGTTACAATCAGCCCCAGCATTTT CASSGSISYNQPQHF
TRBD1 - TRBJ2-7 TRBV4-1 TGCGCCAGCAGACGGACAGGCGCCTACGAGCAGTACTTC CASRRTGAYEQYF
- - TRBJ1-1 TRBV19 TGTGCCAGTAGTATCTGGCAGGGGGCTTTCTTT CASSIWQGAFF
TRBD1 - TRBJ2-7 TRBV4-3 TGCGCCAGCAGCCAAGACCTTGCCGACAGGGCCTACGAGCAGTACTTC CASSQDLADRAYEQYF
- - TRBJ1-1 TRBV6-2/TRBV6-3 TGTGCCAGCAGTTACGCGGGAGAAGCTTTCTTT CASSYAGEAFF
TRBD2 few TRBJ2-7 TRBV7-3 TGTGCCAGCAGCTTAACGGGGGGGGATCACGAGCAGTACTTC CASSLTGGDHEQYF
- - TRBJ1-3 TRBV7-9 TGTGCCAGCAGCCCACTGCCCAAGGGGACCCGGAGGACACCCATATATTTT CASSPLPKGTRRTPIYF
TRBD2 - TRBJ2-3 TRBV20-1 TGCAGTGCCCTGAAGCGGGGAAGCACAGATACGCAGTATTTT CSALKRGSTDTQYF
- - TRBJ2-2 TRBV7-9 TGTGCCAGCAGCTTCAGGGACTTTACATCCGGGGAGCTGTTTTTT CASSFRDFTSGELFF
- - TRBJ1-2 TRBV6-1 TGTGCCAGCAGCGCGGACAAAGCCCCCTATGGCTACACCTTC CASSADKAPYGYTF
- - TRBJ2-3 TRBV25-1 TGTGCCAGCAGTGAATCGGTGCACAGCGCTAGCACAGATACGCAGTATTTT CASSESVHSASTDTQYF
- few TRBJ1-1 TRBV20-1 TGCAGTGCGCCCGACTACCGCGGGCACACTGAAGCTTTCTTT CSAPDYRGHTEAFF
TRBD1 few TRBJ1-2 TRBV6-1 TGTGCCAGCAGCGACGGGACAGATTATGGCTACACCTTC CASSDGTDYGYTF
- medium-sized TRBJ2-5 TRBV20-1 TGCAGTGCTATCCGGGAGACCCAGTACTTC CSAIRETQYF
TRBD2 medium-sized TRBJ2-5 TRBV6-5 TGTGCCAGCAGTTCGGGACTAGGGGAAGAGACCCAGTACTTC CASSSGLGEETQYF
TRBD1 medium-sized TRBJ2-7 TRBV7-2 TGTGCCAGCAGCTTATACGGGACAGGTACAACCTACGAGCAGTACTTC CASSLYGTGTTYEQYF
- - TRBJ2-3 TRBV7-2 TGTGCCAGCAGCTTTTCATGGGGGGCAGATACGCAGTATTTT CASSFSWGADTQYF
TRBD1 few TRBJ1-1 TRBV15 TGTGCCACCAGCCCGCCGACAGGGGTATTGGCTTTCTTT CATSPPTGVLAFF
TRBD1 many TRBJ2-7 TRBV7-7 TGTGCCAGCAGCCCCGGACAGGGGGCCTACGAGCAGTACTTC CASSPGQGAYEQYF
- - TRBJ1-6 TRBV28 TGTGCCAGCAGTTTACGGGTCATCACGGTCTCCTATAATTCACCCCTCCACTTT CASSLRVITVSYNSPLHF
- medium-sized TRBJ2-5 TRBV10-1 TGCGCCAGCAGTGAGTCCCCACCTGCCCAAGAGACCCAGTACTTC CASSESPPAQETQYF
- few TRBJ1-5 TRBV6-1 TGTGCCAGCAGCACCAATGGGGCCAATCAGCCCCAGCATTTT CASSTNGANQPQHF
TRBD2 few TRBJ2-7 TRBV7-2 TGTGCCAGCAGCGTTTCCGGGACTAGCGGCTACGAGCAGTACTTC CASSVSGTSGYEQYF
- - TRBJ2-3 TRBV6-5 TGTGCCAGCAGTTACTACTGGGGGGCAGATACGCAGTATTTT CASSYYWGADTQYF
- - TRBJ1-2 TRBV29-1 TGCAGCGTTGAAGAGGTGGGGGGCAAAGGCTACACCTTC CSVEEVGGKGYTF
- few TRBJ2-7 TRBV28 TGTGCCACCAAGACGGGGGGCGGGGGATTGTACGAGCAGTACTTC CATKTGGGGLYEQYF
- medium-sized TRBJ2-5 TRBV6-1 TGTGCCAGCAGTGAAGGAGGGCAAGAGACCCAGTACTTC CASSEGGQETQYF
- few TRBJ1-3 TRBV20-1 TGCAGTGCTACGGGCCCCAGACAGAGGGGCTCTGGAAACACCATATATTTT CSATGPRQRGSGNTIYF
- few TRBJ2-3 TRBV18 TGTGCCAGCTCACCACTTGGGGATACGCAGTATTTT CASSPLGDTQYF
TRBD1 - TRBJ1-3 TRBV7-9 TGTGCCAGCAGCCGACAGACAGGGAGCGGAAACACCATATATTTT CASSRQTGSGNTIYF
- few TRBJ1-2 TRBV6-2/TRBV6-3 TGTGCCAGCAGTCCTGGCCGCTATGGCTACACCTTC CASSPGRYGYTF
TRBD2 - TRBJ2-1 TRBV4-3 TGCGCCAGCAGCCAAGGTTCAGCGGGGGGGCTGAGGAATGAGCAGTTCTTC CASSQGSAGGLRNEQFF
- few TRBJ1-1 TRBV6-5 TGTGCCAGCAGTTACTCCGGGGGGGAAGTAGAAGCTTTCTTT CASSYSGGEVEAFF
- - TRBJ1-5 TRBV6-5 TGTGCCAGCAGTTTTGGACAGCACAACAATCAGCCCCAGCATTTT CASSFGQHNNQPQHF
- - TRBJ2-1 TRBV4-1 TGCGCCAGCACCAGGGACTACAATGAGCAGTTCTTC CASTRDYNEQFF
- - TRBJ2-4 TRBV20-1 TGCAGTGCTAGAGATATTGAGGGGACCTACAAAAACATTCAGTACTTC CSARDIEGTYKNIQYF
- medium-sized TRBJ2-7 TRBV7-9 TGTGCCAGCAGCTTATCACAGGGACTTGGTGTGAGGTCCCAAAACGAGCAGTACTTC CASSLSQGLGVRSQNEQYF
TRBD1 - TRBJ1-1 TRBV6-2/TRBV6-3 TGTGCCAGCAGCAACGGACAGGGCTGGAACACTGAAGCTTTCTTT CASSNGQGWNTEAFF
- medium-sized TRBJ1-2 TRBV10-3 TGTGCCATCAGTGGGATCCAGGGTAAGGAATCAGAAGGCTACACCTTC CAISGIQGKESEGYTF
TRBD2 few TRBJ2-7 TRBV19 TGTGCCAGTACCCCGGGACTAGCGGGGGTGGGCGAGCAGTACTTC CASTPGLAGVGEQYF
TRBD2 few TRBJ2-7 TRBV6-1 TGTGCCAGCAGACCCCTAGCGGGGGGGCCCTACGAGCAGTACTTC CASRPLAGGPYEQYF
- few TRBJ1-5 TRBV6-1 TGTGCCAGCAGTGTACAGACTGGGTCAGGCAATCAGCCCCAGCATTTT CASSVQTGSGNQPQHF
- few TRBJ1-6 TRBV10-3 TGTGCCATCAGTGGTTTGGGGCAGGGGAATTCACCCCTCCACTTT CAISGLGQGNSPLHF
- - TRBJ2-7 TRBV4-1 TGCGCCAGCAGCCCTACCGGGGCCCCCGAGCAGTACTTC CASSPTGAPEQYF
TRBD1 few TRBJ2-7 TRBV5-1 TGCGCCAGCAGCACCGACAGGGTGTACTCCTACGAGCAGTACTTC CASSTDRVYSYEQYF
- - TRBJ1-2 TRBV28 TGTGCCAGCAGTTTAGCAGAAAGCTATGGCTACACCTTC CASSLAESYGYTF
- many TRBJ2-7 TRBV6-1 TGTGCCAGCAGTGCCATAGACAGGTACGAGCAGTACTTC CASSAIDRYEQYF